The rows below give T cell receptor beta chains drawn from one sample of a study of cytomegalovirus exposure and HLA in healthy donors. The assay was immunoSEQ multiplex PCR, and TCRdb's table has in-frame clones only and misses some. In all, the sample yields roughly 220,000 clones. Input material: PBMCs. The receptors shown here come from a girl aged 2 to 10 in good health and CMV-seropositive. Each CDR3 is given with its conserved first and last residue. The D gene is left open where the match is weak.

d_gene,v_gene,j_gene,len,CDR3aa,CDR3nt
TRBD1,TRBV5-1,TRBJ2-7,11,CASRRTGELYF,TGCGCCAGCAGGAGGACAGGGGAACTGTACTTC
NA,TRBV7-9,TRBJ2-1,13,CASSPLANNEQFF,TGTGCCAGCAGCCCGTTGGCAAACAATGAGCAGTTCTTC
NA,TRBV19,TRBJ1-5,13,CASSMGPYQPQHF,TGTGCCAGTAGTATGGGGCCATATCAGCCCCAGCATTTT
NA,TRBV7-8,TRBJ2-5,16,CASSSSSGASRETQYF,TGTGCCAGCAGCTCGTCGTCGGGAGCGTCACGAGAGACCCAGTACTTC
NA,TRBV27,TRBJ1-2,15,CASSLKSPGDYGYTF,TGTGCCAGCAGTTTAAAGTCCCCAGGGGACTATGGCTACACCTTC
TRBD2,TRBV27,TRBJ2-7,15,CASSLGTSGPYEQYF,TGTGCCAGCAGTTTAGGGACTAGCGGCCCCTACGAGCAGTACTTC
NA,TRBV2,TRBJ2-4,14,CASTPGLAKNIQYF,TGTGCCAGCACTCCAGGACTAGCCAAAAACATTCAGTACTTC
NA,TRBV6-6,TRBJ2-5,15,CASASGQDYQETQYF,TGTGCCAGCGCCTCCGGGCAGGACTACCAAGAGACCCAGTACTTC
TRBD1,TRBV4-2,TRBJ1-5,14,CASSQGTDDQPQHF,TGTGCCAGCAGCCAGGGGACAGACGATCAGCCCCAGCATTTT
TRBD1,TRBV6-1,TRBJ1-2,14,CASSGTGGMYGYTF,TGTGCCAGCAGTGGGACAGGGGGCATGTATGGCTACACCTTC
NA,TRBV7-9,TRBJ1-1,15,CASSLRGIENTEAFF,TGTGCCAGCAGCTTAAGGGGTATAGAAAACACTGAAGCTTTCTTT
TRBD1,TRBV6-5,TRBJ1-1,15,CASSYSRTGNTEAFF,TGTGCCAGCAGTTACTCGAGGACAGGGAACACTGAAGCTTTCTTT
TRBD2,TRBV4-2,TRBJ2-1,15,CASSSRGAGGGEQFF,TGTGCCAGCAGCTCCCGCGGTGCGGGAGGAGGTGAGCAGTTCTTC
NA,TRBV5-4,TRBJ2-7,16,CASSTGIAQSSYEQYF,TGTGCCAGCAGCACAGGTATAGCCCAGAGCTCCTACGAGCAGTACTTC
TRBD1,TRBV10-3,TRBJ2-7,15,CAISRDRASGREQYF,TGTGCCATCAGCCGCGACAGGGCCAGCGGTCGCGAGCAGTACTTC
TRBD2,TRBV13,TRBJ2-7,14,CASSFRAGAREQYF,TGTGCCAGCAGCTTCAGAGCGGGAGCGAGGGAGCAGTACTTC
NA,TRBV29-1,TRBJ2-5,12,CRDKKYQETQYF,TGCAGAGACAAAAAGTACCAAGAGACCCAGTACTTC
NA,TRBV19,TRBJ1-4,17,CASSIDLTGLGHEKLFF,TGTGCCAGTAGTATAGACCTGACAGGATTGGGCCATGAAAAACTGTTTTTT
TRBD2,TRBV6-4,TRBJ2-3,15,CASSALAGLTDTQYF,TGTGCCAGCAGTGCTCTAGCGGGACTAACAGATACGCAGTATTTT
NA,TRBV7-9,TRBJ1-2,16,CASSLVGGPFNYGYTF,TGTGCCAGCAGCTTAGTCGGGGGGCCGTTTAACTATGGCTACACCTTC
TRBD2,TRBV27,TRBJ2-3,16,CASRAWTSGNEDTQYF,TGTGCCAGCAGGGCCTGGACTAGCGGGAATGAGGATACGCAGTATTTT
NA,TRBV18,TRBJ1-1,14,CASSPRDRTSEAFF,TGTGCCAGCTCACCACGAGATCGGACAAGTGAAGCTTTCTTT
NA,TRBV27,TRBJ2-1,16,CASSLSAGQGSNEQFF,TGTGCCAGCAGTTTATCAGCGGGACAAGGTTCGAATGAGCAGTTCTTC
TRBD2,TRBV27,TRBJ2-2,16,CASSLYSGRAYGELFF,TGTGCCAGCAGTCTCTACAGCGGGAGGGCCTACGGGGAGCTGTTTTTT
NA,TRBV7-9,TRBJ1-2,14,CASSPSSGIYGYTF,TGTGCCAGCAGCCCAAGTTCGGGAATCTATGGCTACACCTTC
NA,TRBV15,TRBJ1-4,15,CATSTNKEGNEKLFF,TGTGCCACCAGCACCAACAAGGAGGGTAATGAAAAACTGTTTTTT
TRBD2,TRBV13,TRBJ2-7,14,CASSLTSGSYEQYF,TGTGCCAGCAGCTTAACTAGCGGATCCTACGAGCAGTACTTC
TRBD1,TRBV6-5,TRBJ2-1,16,CASSYSATGGFYEQFF,TGTGCCAGCAGTTATTCTGCGACAGGGGGTTTCTATGAGCAGTTCTTC
TRBD2,TRBV9,TRBJ2-7,18,CASSVGDQGSGRSYEQYF,TGTGCCAGCAGCGTAGGAGATCAGGGTAGCGGGAGGTCCTACGAGCAGTACTTC
TRBD1,TRBV27,TRBJ1-1,14,CASINIRQGTEAFF,TGTGCCAGCATCAACATACGACAGGGTACTGAAGCTTTCTTT
TRBD1,TRBV6-4,TRBJ2-1,15,CASSDSAGGYNEQFF,TGTGCCAGCAGTGACTCGGCAGGGGGCTACAATGAGCAGTTCTTC
TRBD1,TRBV5-6,TRBJ2-3,14,CASSLGTVTDTQYF,TGTGCCAGCAGCCTCGGGACAGTTACAGATACGCAGTATTTT
TRBD2,TRBV5-1,TRBJ2-7,22,CASRFTPPWQGLAGGISYEQYF,TGCGCCAGCAGATTCACCCCCCCGTGGCAGGGCCTAGCGGGAGGGATATCCTACGAGCAGTACTTC
NA,TRBV2,TRBJ2-3,16,CASSRRPSTGTDTQYF,TGTGCCAGCAGCAGGAGGCCCTCTACGGGCACAGATACGCAGTATTTT
NA,TRBV6-5,TRBJ2-1,11,CAHGRGNEQFF,TGTGCCCACGGTCGGGGTAATGAGCAGTTCTTC
NA,TRBV20-1,TRBJ1-1,10,CSARTSEAFF,TGCAGTGCTAGAACTTCTGAAGCTTTCTTT
TRBD1,TRBV7-9,TRBJ1-1,14,CASSPGTVNTEAFF,TGTGCCAGCAGCCCGGGGACAGTTAACACTGAAGCTTTCTTT
TRBD1,TRBV10-3,TRBJ1-4,15,CAISESTGSNEKLFF,TGTGCCATCAGTGAGTCGACAGGGTCCAATGAAAAACTGTTTTTT
NA,TRBV7-8,TRBJ1-2,12,CASSAGTLGYTF,TGTGCCAGCAGCGCCGGGACTTTGGGCTACACCTTC
TRBD2,TRBV7-7,TRBJ2-1,15,CASSLGGAGGLEQLF,TGTGCTAGCAGCCTGGGGGGAGCGGGAGGCCTTGAGCAGCTCTTC
TRBD1,TRBV30,TRBJ2-3,14,CAGLGDRNTDTQYF,TGTGCTGGGCTTGGGGACAGGAACACAGATACGCAGTATTTT
TRBD1,TRBV2,TRBJ1-1,17,CASKGGQGQGTNTEAFF,TGTGCCAGCAAGGGGGGGCAGGGACAGGGGACGAACACTGAAGCTTTCTTT
NA,TRBV7-8,TRBJ2-5,11,CASSGEETQYF,TGTGCCAGCAGCGGAGAGGAGACCCAGTACTTC
NA,TRBV13,TRBJ1-1,15,CASRIEVGARAEAFF,TGTGCCAGCAGAATAGAGGTGGGGGCACGGGCTGAAGCTTTCTTT
TRBD2,TRBV7-8,TRBJ2-7,16,CASSLVASGLPYEQYF,TGTGCCAGCAGCTTAGTGGCTAGCGGACTGCCCTACGAGCAGTACTTC
NA,TRBV5-1,TRBJ2-3,14,CASRLDRSTDTQYF,TGCGCCAGCAGACTCGACAGATCCACAGATACGCAGTATTTT
NA,TRBV6-5,TRBJ1-1,13,CASRRGSHTEAFF,TGTGCCAGCAGACGGGGAAGTCACACTGAAGCTTTCTTT
NA,TRBV6-5,TRBJ1-4,13,CASSRGTNEKLFF,TGTGCCAGCAGCCGGGGTACTAATGAAAAACTGTTTTTT
TRBD2,TRBV9,TRBJ2-2,16,CASSVGASGNTGELFF,TGTGCCAGCAGCGTAGGGGCTAGCGGCAACACCGGGGAGCTGTTTTTT
NA,TRBV6-1,TRBJ1-2,13,CASSESLNYGYTF,TGTGCCAGCAGTGAATCCCTAAACTATGGCTACACCTTC